This TCR beta chain was sequenced in a study of identical twins. The ends lost 1 base at V and 10 bases at J; junction bases unmatched: 4. The germline gives CDR1 KGHDR, CDR2 SFDVKD. This CDR3 is built from 16 residues. TCRdb passed the 5' RACE reads through MiXCR, listing each CDR3 protein once. Of 650,000 to 750,000 distinct CDR3 sequences listed, less than 25% were seen once; the top ten hold more than 4%. This clonotype was counted at least ten times. The target antigen is unknown. Study findings and constraints: In drawing conclusions, the study used cross-sectional statistical analysis and did not follow the same donors. Models predicted too little out-of-frame TCR alpha sharing in monozygotic twins.

These same records also appear under a second study, on T cells expressing NK-cell markers. That paper notes: One observes that, in several donors, these clonotypes were also the leading ones within the CD3+CD56-NKG2C+ fraction.

Sample: PBMCs. This clonotype was sampled from a woman under 30 in good health. This chain joins TRBV24-1 and TRBJ2-1, with 15 bases that match TRBD2. Written as DNA, the CDR3 is TGTGCCACCAGTGATTTTGGACTAGCGGGAGGGGACGAGCAGTTCTTC. Its protein is CATSDFGLAGGDEQFF.